Listed below are T cell receptor beta chains from one sample, sequenced in a study of blood T cell repertoires in COVID-19. Clones were read by immunoSEQ multiplex PCR, and TCRdb kept only the in-frame ones, dropping some. The table includes more than 250,000 clones, 80% to 90% detected once. Sequenced material: PBMCs or T cells enriched from blood (not recorded which). Receptor source: a woman aged 18-30 years who had recovered from COVID-19. The CDR3 runs from the conserved cysteine through the conserved F or W. The D gene is left open where the match is weak. Not all rows give a size; the values are once, few, many and, for expanded clones, a class.

J,D,size,V,DNA,CDR3
TRBJ1-3,TRBD1,many,TRBV5-1,TGCGCCAGCAGCCTGACAGGGTGGGGAAACACCATATATTTT,CASSLTGWGNTIYF
TRBJ1-5,-,few,TRBV15,TGTGCCACCAGCAGAGACCGGACCCCTGGGAGTCAGCCCCAGCATTTT,CATSRDRTPGSQPQHF
TRBJ2-3,-,-,TRBV5-4,TGTGCCAGCAGCTTGGAACAGGCAGATACGCAGTATTTT,CASSLEQADTQYF
TRBJ2-2,TRBD1,-,TRBV15,TGTGCCACCAGCAAAATTGAAGGGGGCCTCAGAGGAACCGGGGAGCTGTTTTTT,CATSKIEGGLRGTGELFF
TRBJ1-2,-,-,TRBV2,TGTGCCAGCAGTGGGGCAGAGAACTATGGCTACACCTTC,CASSGAENYGYTF
TRBJ1-2,-,-,TRBV7-2,TGTGCCAGCAGCTTAGAGCTGTACAGGTCTTCTAACTATGGCTACACCTTC,CASSLELYRSSNYGYTF
TRBJ2-1,TRBD2,-,TRBV28,TGTGCCAGCAGTGGGACTAGGCCCATTTCCTACAATGAGCAGTTCTTC,CASSGTRPISYNEQFF
TRBJ1-2,TRBD1,few,TRBV27,TGTGCCAGCAGTTTGACAGGGCTCGTATTAGGAGGCTACACCTTC,CASSLTGLVLGGYTF
TRBJ2-7,TRBD2,-,TRBV10-3,TGTGCCTCCGGACTAGCGGGAGGACCGAGCTCCTACGAGCAGTACTTC,CASGLAGGPSSYEQYF
TRBJ1-4,-,-,TRBV18,TGTGCCAGCTCCCGCGACGACAGAGTTAATGAAAAACTGTTTTTT,CASSRDDRVNEKLFF
TRBJ1-1,TRBD1,-,TRBV19,TGTGCCAGTACCGGATCAAGGACAGGGGTAGGCACTGAAGCTTTCTTT,CASTGSRTGVGTEAFF
TRBJ2-2,-,-,TRBV5-4,TGTGCCAGCAGCTCGGACAGCACCGGGGAGCTGTTTTTT,CASSSDSTGELFF
TRBJ2-1,TRBD2,few,TRBV5-5,TGTGCCAGCAGCTCCACCGGGACTAGCGGGCCCTGGGAGCAGTTCTTC,CASSSTGTSGPWEQFF
TRBJ1-2,-,-,TRBV4-1,TGCGCCAGCAGCCAAGTAAGAGGACATCAAAACTATGGCTACACCTTC,CASSQVRGHQNYGYTF
TRBJ2-3,-,-,TRBV6-2/TRBV6-3,TGTGCCAGCAGCCCTCAAGGAGGGGGCACAGATACGCAGTATTTT,CASSPQGGGTDTQYF
TRBJ1-5,-,-,TRBV7-2,TGTGCCAGCAGCTCCGGACTTAGCAATCAGCCCCAGCATTTT,CASSSGLSNQPQHF
TRBJ1-1,-,-,TRBV9,TGTGCCAGCAGCGCCGGGACTGAAGCTTTCTTT,CASSAGTEAFF
TRBJ2-1,TRBD2,-,TRBV5-1,TGCGCCAGCAGCATAGCGGGAGGAGGTTACAATGAGCAGTTCTTC,CASSIAGGGYNEQFF
TRBJ1-1,-,-,TRBV19,TGTGCCAGTAGTATAGGAGTGAACACTGAAGCTTTCTTT,CASSIGVNTEAFF
TRBJ1-3,-,-,TRBV19,TGTGCCAGTAGTCCTCAGGGAACTGGAAACACCATATATTTT,CASSPQGTGNTIYF
TRBJ1-2,-,-,TRBV18,TGTGCCAGCTCACCATTTGCGAACCCCGCTAACTATGGCTACACCTTC,CASSPFANPANYGYTF
TRBJ2-7,-,-,TRBV4-2,TGTGCCAGCAGCCAAGATTACTCCGAGGCATCCGAGCAGTACTTC,CASSQDYSEASEQYF
TRBJ1-2,-,-,TRBV13,TGTGCCAGCAGCTTGGTAGGCCCTCGGGATGGCTACACCTTC,CASSLVGPRDGYTF
TRBJ1-2,-,few,TRBV14,TGTGCCAGCAGCTCCGGACAGCCATCTAACTATGGCTACACCTTC,CASSSGQPSNYGYTF
TRBJ1-1,-,-,TRBV11-2,TGTGCCAGCAGCTTAGATTATAACCGGGGGGTAGCTTTCTTT,CASSLDYNRGVAFF
TRBJ2-5,-,-,TRBV10-3,TGTGCCATCAGTCAGGGGCAAGAGACCCAGTACTTC,CAISQGQETQYF
TRBJ1-5,-,-,TRBV28,TGTGCCAGCAGTTCTTGGGCAGAACAGCCCCAGCATTTT,CASSSWAEQPQHF
TRBJ1-1,-,-,TRBV12-3/TRBV12-4,TGTGCCAGCAGGTACAGGGTCACTGAAGCTTTCTTT,CASRYRVTEAFF
TRBJ2-1,TRBD1,-,TRBV7-3,TGTGCCAGCAGCTTAAACAGGGGAACCTACAATGAGCAGTTCTTC,CASSLNRGTYNEQFF
TRBJ2-1,-,-,TRBV7-6,TGTGCCAGCAGCGAAGGACTCCTTAACAATGAGCAGTTCTTC,CASSEGLLNNEQFF
TRBJ2-7,-,once,TRBV9,TGTGCCAGCAGCAGGGACACGAGCTCCTACGAGCAGTACTTC,CASSRDTSSYEQYF
TRBJ2-7,TRBD2,-,TRBV5-1,TGCGCCAGCAGCCCTAGCGGGCCGTCCTACGAGCAGTACTTC,CASSPSGPSYEQYF
TRBJ1-4,-,-,TRBV18,TGTGCCAGCTCACCCAAAGAAAAACTGTTTTTT,CASSPKEKLFF
TRBJ2-5,-,-,TRBV6-6,TGTGCCAGCAGTCCCTCCCCCACCGAAGAAGGAGGGGAGACCCAGTACTTC,CASSPSPTEEGGETQYF
TRBJ2-7,TRBD1,-,TRBV5-4,TGTGCCAGCAGCCCCGGACAGGGGGCCCACGAGCAGTACTTC,CASSPGQGAHEQYF
TRBJ1-2,-,once,TRBV19,TGTGCCAGTAGTATTCCGGACAGTCCCTATGGCTACACCTTC,CASSIPDSPYGYTF
TRBJ2-5,TRBD2,once,TRBV10-3,TGTGCCATCAGCGAAGCGGGGGGGCAGGAGACCCAGTACTTC,CAISEAGGQETQYF
TRBJ1-1,-,-,TRBV7-8,TGTGCCAGCAGCCCTCACAGGTGGGGGGACACTGAAGCTTTCTTT,CASSPHRWGDTEAFF
TRBJ2-3,TRBD1,-,TRBV5-1,TGCGCCAGCACACCCGGGACAGGGACGCAGTATTTT,CASTPGTGTQYF